This T cell receptor (beta chain) was identified during a study of T cell responses to AZD1222 COVID-19 vaccine (dated by TCRdb to about 2021). Study-wide context: AZD1222 recipients with second doses at about 4 weeks or about 12 weeks were pooled, because spike-specific TCR depth and breadth did not differ between schedules. TCR sequencing was performed for about 250 trial participants, of whom around 210 were given two doses of AZD1222 and approximately 26 were given two doses of MenACWY control vaccine. Trial participants were enrolled into age subgroups of 18-55, 56-69 and 70-plus years, which contained around 140, 26 and 57 TCR-sequenced participants, respectively.

Taken with the paper, the label for time point translates to: baseline before first vaccination. Vaccinee samples came from UK trials COV001 and COV002, including a single-blind randomized controlled phase 2/3 trial of AZD1222 (ChAdOx1 nCoV-19) in healthy adults. Trial participant PBMC samples were collected at day 0 and day 28 after the second dose for TCRbeta chain sequencing. Details on this clone: Its specific antigen is unknown. No much larger clone is present one base from it, and per-base qualities are unavailable.

The CDR3 regions of human TCRbeta chains were analyzed by immunosequencing. For the original study's pipeline: TCRs in the repertoires were compared against a reference library of SARS-CoV-2-specific TCRs that had been generated with the MIRA antigen-specificity platform. Breadth meant the fraction of unique TCRs that were SARS-CoV-2-associated, whereas depth meant the fraction of total T cells that were SARS-CoV-2-associated. Each spike-specific TCR was assigned to its reactive spike region and to a CD4 or CD8 class using the MIRA data. Log10-transformed breadth and depth values were compared by one-way ANOVA with Sidak's multiple comparisons tests. Sourced from immuneACCESS, this table was stored by TCRdb with only in-frame sequences that have V and J called. A share of the clones is absent; for the studies checked, an unresolved V gene accounts for under half, and the remainder has no known explanation. Clone size and the V and J calls come from that table; the DNA yielded D and trimming. The sample table lists some 83,000 clones, around 90% of them with a count of one. The ten largest clones take up 5% to 6% of the sample.

What the work shows at the level of the full study, not this receptor alone: The 56-69-year group was small, and its depth increase did not reach significance, likely because of low power. Participants were mostly white British, with more females than males. The authors suggested clonal diversity may have been underestimated. Because no day 14 peak-response samples were available, the repertoires could be characterized only after the peak T cell response. Vaccine-associated CD4 TCRs spanned the whole spike protein, with dominant responses in regions 160-218 and 743-854. Reportedly, close to half of the unique spike-specific TCRs recognized epitopes lying outside the regions that are mutated in the B.1.351 and B.1.1.7 variants. Conclusions about previously exposed vaccinees were limited because only a handful of AZD1222 recipients were SARS-CoV-2 seropositive at baseline. After two AZD1222 doses, both the breadth and the depth of spike-specific TCRs were significantly higher than at day 0 and than in MenACWY recipients.

Counted from cysteine to phenylalanine, this CDR3 has 13 amino acids. Only the CDR3 DNA is retained, 39 bases long and in frame from the first base. V is shortened by 1 base, J by 6 bases, and the region joining them spans 8 bases. For CDR1 and CDR2, the germline V gene (reference sequence) lists SEHNR and FQNEAQ. Recombination joined TRBV7-9 with TRBJ2-3; the D segment cannot be called with confidence. This sample comprised peripheral blood, obtained on day 0 of AZD1222 vaccination. The receptor comes from an adult in good health. In nucleotide form, the sequence is TGTGCCAGCAGCTTAGGTACGGAGGATACGCAGTATTTT. The resulting protein is CASSLGTEDTQYF.